Listed here are 19 T cell receptor beta chains from one sample, sequenced in a study of T cells expressing NK-cell markers. TCRdb re-called the 5' RACE reads; one entry per CDR3 protein, DNA not given. The sample's table shows about 170,000 distinct CDR3 sequences. The sequenced sample consisted of blood T cells: a sorted CD56 or NKG2C T cell subset, CD4+ or CD8+ T cells, or bulk PBMC T cells (not recorded which). The receptors come from a man aged 18 to 69 in good health.

The chain is built from TRBV4-2 and TRBJ2-3. Germline loops: CDR1 LGHNA, CDR2 YNFKEQ. The CDR3 has 16 amino acids. The CDR3 reads CASSQDPFLITDTQYF.

V and J are TRBV5-6 and TRBJ1-5; without DNA, the TCRdb call of TRBD1 cannot be checked. CDR1 is SGHDT and CDR2 is YYEEEE in the germline V gene. This CDR3 region has 13 residues. CDR3 in amino acids: CASSPGTGQPQHF.

The chain joins TRBV6-4 to TRBJ2-1. The CDR3 extends over 13 amino acids. CDR1 and CDR2 (germline): MRHNA, SNTAGT. CDR3 sequence: CASSETTNNEQFF.

V and J are TRBV9 and TRBJ2-2; there is no DNA to check the TCRdb D call of TRBD1. Germline CDR1 SGDLS, CDR2 YYNGEE. The CDR3 length is 16 residues. The CDR3 protein is CASSPLDRGLAGELFF.

The chain uses TRBV6-1 and TRBJ2-7; the D gene TCRdb calls, TRBD1, cannot be checked with no DNA. Germline CDR1 reads MNHNS; CDR2 reads SASEGT. The CDR3 is 12 residues long. CDR3 amino acids: CANGGNFYEQYF.

The genes are TRBV12-3 or TRBV12-4 and TRBJ2-5; absent DNA, TCRdb's TRBD2 call cannot be checked. The CDR3 sequence is 13 residues long. CDR3 loop: CASSLLAQETQYF.

The genes are TRBV20-1 and TRBJ2-7; TCRdb gives TRBD2 as the D gene, but with no DNA this cannot be confirmed. Looked up from germline, CDR1 is DFQATT and CDR2 is SNEGSKA (reference sequence). The CDR3 has 15 residues. The CDR3 loop is CSARPPGLRGYEQYF.

This chain connects TRBV7-9 to TRBJ1-2. The CDR3 loop spans 14 amino acids. Germline assignment: CDR1 SEHNR and CDR2 FQNEAQ (reference sequence). This CDR3 reads CASSPTEKNYGYTF. Combining the CDR3 with reference TRBV7-9 and TRBJ1-2 gives the whole variable domain DTGVSQNPRHKITKRGQNVTFRCDPISEHNRLYWYRQTLGQGPEFLTYFQNEAQLEKSRLLSDRFSAERPKGSFSTLEIQRTEQGDSAMYLCASSPTEKNYGYTFGSGTRLTVV.

This chain connects TRBV12-3 or TRBV12-4 to TRBJ1-2; TCRdb reports TRBD1, a call that lacks DNA to check it against. This CDR3 is built from 14 residues. This CDR3 is CASSLDGTDYGYTF.

This chain uses TRBV14 with TRBJ2-3; the TCRdb call, TRBD1, lacks DNA for checking. This CDR3 has 18 amino acids. Germline-derived CDR1 and CDR2 are SGHDN and FVKESK. CDR3 region: CASSLRATTRRFSDTQYF.

The chain combines TRBV20-1 with TRBJ2-3; the TCRdb call, TRBD2, lacks DNA for checking. The germline V gene has CDR1 DFQATT and CDR2 SNEGSKA (reference sequence). The CDR3 consists of 12 residues. This CDR3 reads CSARDRRDTQYF.

The rearrangement uses TRBV5-6 and TRBJ1-2; TCRdb names TRBD1, which stays unverified in the absence of DNA. The CDR3 extends over 13 amino acids. The germline CDR1 and CDR2 sequences are SGHDT and YYEEEE. The CDR3 sequence: CASSEAGTFGYTF.

The chain recombines TRBV6-4 with TRBJ2-6; the D call from TCRdb, TRBD2, cannot be confirmed without DNA. The CDR3 is 16 amino acids. Germline-derived CDR1 and CDR2 are MRHNA and SNTAGT. CDR3 loop: CASGGASPSGANVLTF.

This sequence joins TRBV20-1 and TRBJ1-1; TCRdb picks TRBD1, but there is no DNA to check that call. The germline V gene has CDR1 DFQATT and CDR2 SNEGSKA (reference sequence). The CDR3 runs to 14 residues. CDR3 in amino acids: CSARGERDSDKAFF.

The rearrangement joins TRBV15 to TRBJ2-7; there is no DNA to check the TCRdb D call of TRBD1. Germline CDR1 is LNHNV and CDR2 is YYDKDF (reference sequence). The CDR3 is 18 amino acids. CDR3 in amino acids: CATSTDLFGGAPSYEQYF.

V is TRBV28 and J is TRBJ1-3. The CDR3 contains 14 residues. Germline CDR1 MDHEN, CDR2 SYDVKM. This CDR3 reads CASSQDGTGNTIYF.

J is TRBJ2-3 and V is TRBV7-6; no DNA is available, so the TRBD2 call from TCRdb remains unchecked. This CDR3 is built from 14 residues. Germline V gene sequence: CDR1 SGHVS, CDR2 FNYEAQ. The CDR3 reads CASSFAGPRDTQYF. Using reference TRBV7-6 and TRBJ2-3 for the parts outside the CDR3, the full variable domain is GAGVSQSPRYKVTKRGQDVALRCDPISGHVSLYWYRQALGQGPEFLTYFNYEAQQDKSGLPNDRFSAERPEGSISTLTIQRTEQRDSAMYRCASSFAGPRDTQYFGPGTRLTVL.

The V and J genes are TRBV27 and TRBJ2-4; absent DNA, TCRdb's TRBD1 call cannot be checked. The CDR3 spans 14 residues. CDR1 is MNHEY and CDR2 is SMNVEV in the germline V gene (reference sequence). The CDR3 loop reads CASTGTGAKNIQYF.

This chain connects TRBV6-5 to TRBJ2-1; without DNA, the TCRdb call of TRBD1 cannot be checked. The CDR3 sequence is 15 residues long. CDR1 is MNHEY and CDR2 is SVGAGI in the germline V gene. CDR3 protein: CASSNQGRTVNEQFF.